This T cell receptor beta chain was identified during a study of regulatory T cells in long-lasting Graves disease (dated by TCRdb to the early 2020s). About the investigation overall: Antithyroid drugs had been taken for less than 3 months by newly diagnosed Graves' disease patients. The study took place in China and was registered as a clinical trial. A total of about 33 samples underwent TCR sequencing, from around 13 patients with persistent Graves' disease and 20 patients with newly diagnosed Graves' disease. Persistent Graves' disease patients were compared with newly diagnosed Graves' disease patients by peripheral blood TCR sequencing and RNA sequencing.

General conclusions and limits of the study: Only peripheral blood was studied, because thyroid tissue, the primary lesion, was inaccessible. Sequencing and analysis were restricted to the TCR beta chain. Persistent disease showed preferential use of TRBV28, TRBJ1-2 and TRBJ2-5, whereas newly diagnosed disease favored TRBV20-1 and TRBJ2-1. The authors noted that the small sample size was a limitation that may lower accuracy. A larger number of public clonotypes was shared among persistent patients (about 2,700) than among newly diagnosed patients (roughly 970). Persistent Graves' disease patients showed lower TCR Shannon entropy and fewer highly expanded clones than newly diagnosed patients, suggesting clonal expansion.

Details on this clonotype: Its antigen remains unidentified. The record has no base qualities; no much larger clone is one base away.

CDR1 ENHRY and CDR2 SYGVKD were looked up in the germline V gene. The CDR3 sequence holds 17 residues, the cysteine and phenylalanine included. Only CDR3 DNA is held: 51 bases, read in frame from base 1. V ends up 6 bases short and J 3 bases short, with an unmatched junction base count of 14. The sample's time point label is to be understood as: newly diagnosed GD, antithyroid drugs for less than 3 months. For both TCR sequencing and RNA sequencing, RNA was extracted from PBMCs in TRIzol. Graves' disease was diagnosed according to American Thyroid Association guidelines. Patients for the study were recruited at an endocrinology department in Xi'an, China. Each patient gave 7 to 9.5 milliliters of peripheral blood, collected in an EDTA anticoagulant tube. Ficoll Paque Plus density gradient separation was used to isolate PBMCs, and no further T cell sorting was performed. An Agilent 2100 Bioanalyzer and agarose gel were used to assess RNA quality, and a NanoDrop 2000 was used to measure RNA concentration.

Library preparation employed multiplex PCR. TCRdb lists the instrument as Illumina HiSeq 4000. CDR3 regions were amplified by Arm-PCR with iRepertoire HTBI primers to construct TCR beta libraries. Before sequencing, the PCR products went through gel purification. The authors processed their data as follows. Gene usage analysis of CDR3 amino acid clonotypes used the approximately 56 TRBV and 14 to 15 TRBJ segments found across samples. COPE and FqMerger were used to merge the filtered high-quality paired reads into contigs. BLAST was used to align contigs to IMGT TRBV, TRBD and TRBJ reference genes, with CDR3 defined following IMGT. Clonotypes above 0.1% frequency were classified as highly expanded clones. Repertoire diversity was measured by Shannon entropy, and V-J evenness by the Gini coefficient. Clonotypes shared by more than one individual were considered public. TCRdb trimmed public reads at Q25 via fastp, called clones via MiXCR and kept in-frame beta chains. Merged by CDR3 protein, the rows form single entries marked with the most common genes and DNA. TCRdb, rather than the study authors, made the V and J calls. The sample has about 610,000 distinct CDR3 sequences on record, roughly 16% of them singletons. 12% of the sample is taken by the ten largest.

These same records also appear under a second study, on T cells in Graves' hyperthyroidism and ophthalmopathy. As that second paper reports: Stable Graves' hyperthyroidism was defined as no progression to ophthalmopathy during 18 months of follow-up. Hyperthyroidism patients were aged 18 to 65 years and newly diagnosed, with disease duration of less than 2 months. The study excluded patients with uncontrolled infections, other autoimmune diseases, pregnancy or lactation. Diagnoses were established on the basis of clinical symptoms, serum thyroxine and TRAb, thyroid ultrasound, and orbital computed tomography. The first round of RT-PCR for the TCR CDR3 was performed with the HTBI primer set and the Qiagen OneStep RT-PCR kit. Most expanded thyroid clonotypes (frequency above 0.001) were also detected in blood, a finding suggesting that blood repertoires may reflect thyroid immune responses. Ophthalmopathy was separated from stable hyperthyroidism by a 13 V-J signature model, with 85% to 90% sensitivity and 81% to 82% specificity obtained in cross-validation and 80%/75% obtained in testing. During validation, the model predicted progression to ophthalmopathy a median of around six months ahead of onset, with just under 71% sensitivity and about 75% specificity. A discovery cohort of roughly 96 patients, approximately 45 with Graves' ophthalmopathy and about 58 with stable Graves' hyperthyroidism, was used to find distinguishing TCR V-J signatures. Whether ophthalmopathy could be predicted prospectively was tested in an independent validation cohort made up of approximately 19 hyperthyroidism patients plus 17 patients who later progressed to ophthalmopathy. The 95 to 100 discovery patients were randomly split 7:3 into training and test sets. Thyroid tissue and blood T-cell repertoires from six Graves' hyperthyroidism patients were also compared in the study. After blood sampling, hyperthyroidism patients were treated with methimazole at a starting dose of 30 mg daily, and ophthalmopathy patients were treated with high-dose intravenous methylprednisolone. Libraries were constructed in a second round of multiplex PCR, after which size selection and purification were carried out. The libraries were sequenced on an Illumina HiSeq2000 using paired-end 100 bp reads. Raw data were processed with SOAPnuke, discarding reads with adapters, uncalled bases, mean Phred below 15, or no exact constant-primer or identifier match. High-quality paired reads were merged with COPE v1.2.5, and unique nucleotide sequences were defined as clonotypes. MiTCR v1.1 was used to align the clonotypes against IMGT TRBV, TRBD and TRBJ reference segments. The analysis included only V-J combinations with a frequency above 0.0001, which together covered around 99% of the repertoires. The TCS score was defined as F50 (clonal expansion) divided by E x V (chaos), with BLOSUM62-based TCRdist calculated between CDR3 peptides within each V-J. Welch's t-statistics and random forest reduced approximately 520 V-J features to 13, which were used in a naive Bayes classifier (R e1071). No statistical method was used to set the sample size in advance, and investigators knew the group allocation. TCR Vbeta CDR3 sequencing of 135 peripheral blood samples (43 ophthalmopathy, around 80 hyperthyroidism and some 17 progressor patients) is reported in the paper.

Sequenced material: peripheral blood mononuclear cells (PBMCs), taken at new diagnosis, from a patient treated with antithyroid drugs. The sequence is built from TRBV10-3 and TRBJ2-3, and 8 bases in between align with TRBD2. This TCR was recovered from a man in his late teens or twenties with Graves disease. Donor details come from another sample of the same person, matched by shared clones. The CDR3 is CAIRSAPKRERTDTQYF. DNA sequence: TGTGCCATCAGATCTGCCCCAAAGCGGGAGAGGACAGATACGCAGTATTTT.